This passage covers 30 T cell receptor beta chains from one sample sequenced in a study of T cells after yellow fever vaccination. TCRdb reprocessed the 5' RACE reads via MiXCR and lists one record per CDR3 protein. Here the sample spans approximately 450,000 distinct CDR3 sequences, approximately 19% being singletons. Sequencing was performed on PBMCs, taken before the yellow fever booster vaccination. Receptors were obtained from a man aged 18 to 35 who received the YFV17D yellow fever vaccine.

The chain uses TRBV4-3 and TRBJ2-4; 8 bases match TRBD1. The V and J ends lost 10 bases and 2 bases, in that order; junction bases with no gene match: 13. CDR3 length equals 16 residues. From germline, CDR1 is LGHNA and CDR2 YSLEER. This CDR3 reads CATHNDRGRSKNIQYF. The CDR3 DNA sequence: TGCGCCACCCACAATGACAGGGGCAGATCCAAAAACATTCAGTACTTC.

This clonotype appeared a few times. V is TRBV4-3 and J is TRBJ1-2; tentative D call: TRBD1 (5 bases). The germline V and J ends were trimmed by 4 bases and 0 bases, with 15 bases remaining between them. The CDR3 loop spans 16 amino acids. Per the germline V gene, CDR1 is LGHNA and CDR2 is YSLEER. The CDR3 spells CASSRLWGGSNYGYTF. In DNA form, the CDR3 reads TGCGCCAGCAGCCGCCTATGGGGGGGTTCTAACTATGGCTACACCTTC.

This clonotype was recorded at least ten times. The chain joins TRBV29-1 to TRBJ1-1; D unclear. CDR1 and CDR2 from the germline V gene are SQVTM and ANQGSEA. V lost 4 bases, J lost 0 bases, and 9 bases lay in between. There are 13 residues in the CDR3. The CDR3 region is CSVVHSMNTEAFF. CDR3 nucleotides: TGCAGCGTTGTACACAGTATGAACACTGAAGCTTTCTTT.

This clonotype was counted between two and nine times. The chain couples TRBV6-1 to TRBJ2-2, with TRBD1 matching 10 bases. V was pared by 4 bases and J by 3 bases, with 2 bases of the junction left unmatched. This CDR3 has 15 amino acids. The germline gives CDR1 MNHNS, CDR2 SASEGT. CDR3 residues: CASSAGTGDTGELFF. The CDR3 coding sequence is TGTGCCAGCAGTGCCGGGACAGGGGACACCGGGGAGCTGTTTTTT.

The rearrangement joins TRBV20-1 to TRBJ2-7, with D hard to call. Germline V gene data show CDR1 as DFQATT and CDR2 as SNEGSKA (reference sequence). This CDR3 comprises 14 residues. The germline V and J ends were trimmed by 0 bases and 0 bases, with 9 bases remaining between them. The CDR3 loop reads CSAREEEFSYEQYF. CDR3 coding DNA: TGCAGTGCTAGAGAAGAGGAATTCTCCTACGAGCAGTACTTC.

The chain recombines TRBV12-3 or TRBV12-4 with TRBJ2-7; 9 bases map to TRBD1. V lost 3 bases and J lost 3; bases outside the gene matches: 6. The CDR3 is 15 residues long. This CDR3 reads CASSFRGQGGYEQYF. CDR3 in DNA: TGTGCCAGCAGTTTTCGGGGACAGGGTGGCTACGAGCAGTACTTC.

This clonotype was picked up a small number of times. This chain connects TRBV5-1 to TRBJ2-1; 7 nucleotides line up with TRBD1. The germline gives CDR1 SGHRS, CDR2 YFSETQ. The ends lost 3 bases at V and 3 bases at J; junction bases unmatched: 3. The length of the CDR3 is 14 residues. CDR3 coding DNA: TGCGCCAGCAGCTCGGACAGGATCTACAATGAGCAGTTCTTC. Translated, it gives CASSSDRIYNEQFF. Variable domain in full (rest from reference TRBV5-1 and TRBJ2-1): KAGVTQTPRYLIKTRGQQVTLSCSPISGHRSVSWYQQTPGQGLQFLFEYFSETQRNKGNFPGRFSGRQFSNSRSEMNVSTLELGDSALYLCASSSDRIYNEQFFGPGTRLTVL.

This clonotype was observed a handful of times. The chain couples TRBV6-2 or TRBV6-3 to TRBJ1-5, with D possibly matching TRBD1 (6 bases). The CDR3 is 14 residues long. The germline V gene has CDR1 MNHEY and CDR2 SVGEGT. The V gene lost 6 bases and the J gene lost 0 bases, with 9 bases spanning the gap. CDR3 sequence reads: CASRRDISNQPQHF. The DNA of the CDR3 is TGTGCCAGCAGGAGGGACATTAGCAATCAGCCCCAGCATTTT.

This sequence joins TRBV18 and TRBJ2-3; 9 bases line up with TRBD1. Germline assignment: CDR1 KGHSH and CDR2 LQKENI. This CDR3 contains 17 residues. Trimming removed 0 bases from V and 2 bases from J; junction bases left unmatched: 6. CDR3 coding DNA: TGTGCCAGCTCACCACCCGCCGGGACAGGGATCACAGATACGCAGTATTTT. It specifies CASSPPAGTGITDTQYF.

This clonotype was recorded many times. V and J are TRBV7-2 and TRBJ2-3; D is unclear. V was clipped by 4 bases and J by 2 bases, with 4 bases between them. The CDR3 is made up of 12 amino acids. CDR1 is SGHTA, CDR2 FQGNSA, per germline. The CDR3 DNA follows: TGTGCCAGCAGCTCCTACACAGATACGCAGTATTTT. It translates to CASSSYTDTQYF.

The V and J genes are TRBV12-3 or TRBV12-4 and TRBJ2-7, with 7 bases lining up with TRBD1. CDR3 size: 12 residues. The V gene end was trimmed by 6 bases and the J gene end by 5 bases; junction bases not matched to a gene: 4. The CDR3 coding sequence is TGTGCCAGCAGGGACGACAGGGACGAGCAGTACTTC. Amino acids: CASRDDRDEQYF.

This clonotype was seen a handful of times. The chain recombines TRBV20-1 with TRBJ1-1; 8 nucleotides match TRBD1. V was pared by 5 bases and J by 1 base, with 6 bases of the junction left unmatched. The V gene's germline CDR1 is DFQATT and CDR2 SNEGSKA (reference sequence). This CDR3 is 14 amino acids long. CDR3 sequence reads: CSALKGTGNTEAFF. The CDR3 bases are TGCAGTGCTCTGAAAGGGACAGGGAACACTGAAGCTTTCTTT.

The chain has TRBV6-5 and TRBJ1-2; the D gene is possibly TRBD1 (6 bases). Trimming cost V 0 bases and J 5 bases, with 16 bases left between them. CDR1 and CDR2 from the germline V gene are MNHEY and SVGAGI. The CDR3 is made up of 16 amino acids. This CDR3 is CASSYSIPPGEYGYTF. The CDR3 DNA reads TGTGCCAGCAGTTACTCGATTCCGCCAGGGGAATATGGCTACACCTTC.

This clonotype has at least ten counts. The CDR3 coding sequence is TGTGCCAGCTCACTTCTCCATACTAATTCACCCCTCCACTTT. It encodes CASSLLHTNSPLHF. This chain connects TRBV18 to TRBJ1-6; no firm D call. The ends were cut back, 4 bases at V and 6 bases at J, with 10 bases in the middle. Germline assignment: CDR1 KGHSH and CDR2 LQKENI. This CDR3 spans 14 amino acids.

V and J are TRBV28 and TRBJ2-7; D unresolved. The germline V and J ends were trimmed by 2 bases and 2 bases, with 7 bases remaining between them. The length of the CDR3 is 13 residues. The V gene's germline CDR1 is MDHEN and CDR2 SYDVKM. The CDR3 sequence: CASSLGRTYEQYF. CDR3 DNA: TGTGCCAGCAGTTTAGGGCGGACCTACGAGCAGTACTTC.

The gene calls are TRBV28 and TRBJ1-3, with D possibly TRBD1 on 5 matching bases. In germline, CDR1 is MDHEN, CDR2 SYDVKM. The CDR3 has 18 amino acids. V was shortened by 1 base and J by 3 bases, with 19 bases between the two germline ends. CDR3 region: CASSLSVLEGQGGNTIYF. In DNA, the CDR3 is TGTGCCAGCAGTTTATCAGTTCTGGAGGGGCAGGGTGGAAACACCATATATTTT.

CDR3 sequence: CASSEIGDLVEKLFF. The CDR3 nucleotides read TGTGCCAGCAGTGAAATAGGGGATCTGGTTGAAAAACTGTTTTTT. This chain connects TRBV25-1 to TRBJ1-4, with D possibly being TRBD1 (5 bases). The CDR3 length is 15 residues. The germline V gene has CDR1 MGHDK and CDR2 SYGVNS. Between the trimmed V and J ends, which lost 2 bases and 7 bases, there was a span of 14 bases.

This clonotype was detected ten times or more. The chain has TRBV5-1 and TRBJ2-1; the match to TRBD1 covers 7 bases. Germline V lookup: CDR1 SGHRS, CDR2 YFSETQ. V lost 5 bases and J lost 0; bases outside the gene matches: 2. The length of the CDR3 is 14 residues. CDR3 DNA: TGCGCCAGCAGGGGGACAGACTCCTACAATGAGCAGTTCTTC. Its protein product is CASRGTDSYNEQFF.

This clonotype was counted between two and nine times. The chain links TRBV20-1 to TRBJ1-2; unclear D gene. CDR3 length: 11 residues. Trimming took off 0 bases at V and 4 bases at J, with 3 bases between the two ends. Germline loops: CDR1 DFQATT, CDR2 SNEGSKA (reference sequence). The chain's CDR3 is CSARDPYGYTF. The CDR3 DNA reads TGCAGTGCTAGAGATCCCTATGGCTACACCTTC.

The chain employs TRBV14 and TRBJ1-5; the match to TRBD1 covers 8 bases. Germline V gene sequence: CDR1 SGHDN, CDR2 FVKESK. This CDR3 is 16 amino acids long. The J segment lost 5 bases and the V segment lost 1 base, leaving 7 bases of the junction unmatched. CDR3 nucleotide sequence: TGTGCCAGCAGCCAAGTGTGGACAGGGCGTTATCAGCCCCAGCATTTT. This encodes CASSQVWTGRYQPQHF.

The table lists this clonotype with a few counts. J is TRBJ1-1 and V is TRBV6-6, with TRBD1 identical over 10 bases. This CDR3 has 17 amino acids. Per germline, CDR1 MNHNY and CDR2 SVGAGI (reference sequence). J lost 0 bases, V lost 8 bases, and 12 bases had no gene match. The CDR3 sequence: CASDPSGQGNLNTEAFF. The DNA of the CDR3 is TGTGCCAGCGACCCCTCGGGACAGGGGAACCTGAACACTGAAGCTTTCTTT.

This chain connects TRBV15 to TRBJ2-7; no definite D call. The CDR3 length is 13 residues. Trimming took 0 bases from V and 4 from J, leaving 7 bases between them. Germline CDR1 reads LNHNV; CDR2 reads YYDKDF (reference sequence). Here the CDR3 DNA reads TGTGCCACCAGCAGAGATATGTGGTACGAGCAGTACTTC. As protein: CATSRDMWYEQYF. Full variable domain (rest looked up from reference TRBV15 and TRBJ2-7): DAMVIQNPRYQVTQFGKPVTLSCSQTLNHNVMYWYQQKSSQAPKLLFHYYDKDFNNEADTPDNFQSRRPNTSFCFLDIRSPGLGDTAMYLCATSRDMWYEQYFGPGTRLTVT.

This clonotype was recorded a few times. The J gene is TRBJ1-5, the V gene TRBV7-2; D is uncertain. The CDR3 runs 14 residues. With 1 base removed from V and 5 bases from J, the gap between germline ends came to 9 bases. CDR1 is SGHTA and CDR2 is FQGNSA in the germline V gene. The CDR3 nucleotides are TGTGCCAGCAGCTTAGTCGGTTTGGATCAGCCCCAGCATTTT. It is translated as CASSLVGLDQPQHF.

This clonotype has a count of ten or more. V and J are TRBV29-1 and TRBJ2-3, with a possible D match to TRBD2 (5 bases). V was pared by 2 bases and J by 0 bases, with 12 bases between. The CDR3 has 15 amino acids. The germline V gene has CDR1 SQVTM and CDR2 ANQGSEA. DNA for the CDR3: TGCAGCGTTGAACCCCTAGCCCGAAGCACAGATACGCAGTATTTT. It translates to CSVEPLARSTDTQYF.

The chain links TRBV12-3 or TRBV12-4 to TRBJ1-1; the D is unclear. CDR3 size: 14 residues. The germline V and J ends were trimmed by 6 bases and 0 bases, with 11 bases remaining between them. CDR3 coding DNA: TGTGCCAGCAGCCCGGGCGGGTTGAACACTGAAGCTTTCTTT. This encodes CASSPGGLNTEAFF.

This clonotype was detected ten times or more. The rearrangement uses TRBV6-6 and TRBJ2-1; 9 bases align to TRBD2. V dropped 5 bases and J dropped 7; count of bases not matched to a gene: 9. CDR1 and CDR2 from the germline V gene are MNHNY and SVGAGI (reference sequence). This CDR3 has 15 residues. The DNA of the CDR3 is TGTGCCAGCAGTGCGCAGGCGGGGGGGCCAAATGAGCAGTTCTTC. Translation gives CASSAQAGGPNEQFF.

The chain is built from TRBV11-2 and TRBJ2-3, with D unresolved. This CDR3 region has 16 residues. Germline V gene data show CDR1 as SGHAT and CDR2 as FQNNGV. The V gene lost 5 bases and the J gene lost 0 bases, with 15 bases spanning the gap. CDR3 sequence (DNA): TGTGCCAGCAGCCTTGACTCGTATACTAGCACAGATACGCAGTATTTT. Translating it yields CASSLDSYTSTDTQYF.

This clonotype has more than one count but fewer than ten. The chain uses TRBV4-1 and TRBJ2-3; D is unclear. Germline lookup yields CDR1 MGHRA and CDR2 YSYEKL. This CDR3 contains 14 residues. The ends were cut back, 0 bases at V and 5 bases at J, with 9 bases in the middle. CDR3 sequence: CASSQDGLGDTQYF. CDR3 sequence (DNA): TGCGCCAGCAGCCAAGATGGTCTAGGAGATACGCAGTATTTT.

The rearrangement joins TRBV5-5 to TRBJ1-5; 8 bases match TRBD1. Trimming removed 4 bases from V and 4 bases from J; junction bases left unmatched: 16. The germline CDR1 and CDR2 sequences are SGHKS and YYEKEE (reference sequence). The CDR3 spans 18 residues. The CDR3 region is CASSPRIGTGGYNQPQHF. The CDR3 bases are TGTGCCAGCAGCCCCCGAATCGGAACAGGGGGTTATAATCAGCCCCAGCATTTT.

Only one count was recorded for this clonotype. This chain connects TRBV7-2 to TRBJ1-2; TRBD1 agrees at 7 bases. V shed 5 bases and J 5 bases; nucleotides not matched to a gene: 8. In germline, CDR1 is SGHTA, CDR2 FQGNSA. The CDR3 is 14 amino acids. As DNA, the CDR3 is TGTGCCAGCAGCACCCTTACAGGGGATTATGGCTACACCTTC. Residues: CASSTLTGDYGYTF.